These 17 T cell receptor beta chains originate from one sample sequenced in a study of CD8+CD57+ T cells in acquired aplastic anemia (dated by TCRdb to between 2017 and 2018). Instrument used: Illumina HiSeq 2000. Genomic DNA served as template for TCR beta VDJ combination and CDR3 sequence profiling. The public reads were reanalyzed by TCRdb: fastp trimming at Q25, MiXCR alignment, in-frame beta chains only. Under each unique CDR3 protein, matching rows form one entry showing the most common genes and DNA. For this sample the table gives a few hundred thousand distinct CDR3 sequences, of which over 25% were detected only once. Nearly 0.85% of the sample is held by the ten biggest clonotypes. Expansion of CD8+CD57+ cells had been shown by flow cytometry in the patients chosen for sequencing. Sequencing was performed on sorted CD4+, CD8+, or CD8+CD57+ T cells (not recorded which) from PBMCs. These receptors all come from a human donor with aplastic anemia.

This clonotype has at least ten counts. The rearrangement joins TRBV19 to TRBJ1-5; perhaps TRBD1 as D (6 bases). The CDR3 is 16 residues long. The germline V gene encodes CDR1 LNHDA and CDR2 SQIVND (reference sequence). V was clipped by 3 bases and J by 3 bases, with 15 bases between them. CDR3 DNA: TGTGCCAGTAGTATCCTCAGACAGGTAACCAATCAGCCCCAGCATTTT. Translated, it gives CASSILRQVTNQPQHF.

Of note for this clonotype: Just one base apart from a much larger clone, this may be a read error. The rearrangement links TRBV29-1 to TRBJ2-5; D could derive from TRBD1 or TRBD2 (5 bases each). This CDR3 comprises 15 residues. Germline loops: CDR1 SQVTM, CDR2 ANQGSEA. Trimming cost V 0 bases and J 4 bases, with 15 bases left between them. The CDR3 spells CSVEDNGAFGETQYF. The CDR3 region has the DNA TGCAGCGTTGAAGACAACGGGGCGTTTGGAGAGACCCAGTACTTC.

This clonotype has ten or more counts. The rearrangement links TRBV10-3 to TRBJ1-2, with D tentatively TRBD1 (5 bases). The CDR3 length is 14 residues. Germline CDR1 ENHRY, CDR2 SYGVKD. The V gene lost 3 bases and the J gene lost 4 bases, with 12 bases spanning the gap. CDR3 sequence reads: CAISDVGELYGYTF. The CDR3 coding sequence is TGTGCCATCAGTGATGTAGGGGAGCTCTATGGCTACACCTTC.

Turning to this clonotype: A much larger clone differs from this one at a single base, so this may be a read error. The CDR3, as DNA: TGTGCCAGCAGTGAAAGGCGACCGAACACCGGGGAGCTGTTTTTT. Protein: CASSERRPNTGELFF. This sequence joins TRBV2 and TRBJ2-2, with D unresolved. Germline V gene sequence: CDR1 SNHLY, CDR2 FYNNEI. The ends were cut back, 2 bases at V and 0 bases at J, with 7 bases in the middle. The CDR3 contains 15 residues. Based on the CDR3 plus reference TRBV2 and TRBJ2-2, the full variable domain is EPEVTQTPSHQVTQMGQEVILRCVPISNHLYFYWYRQILGQKVEFLVSFYNNEISEKSEIFDDQFSVERPDGSNFTLKIRSTKLEDSAMYFCASSERRPNTGELFFGEGSRLTVL.

This clonotype was observed at least ten times. The gene calls are TRBV9 and TRBJ1-3; D possibly corresponds to TRBD1 (6 bases). Looked up from germline, CDR1 is SGDLS and CDR2 is YYNGEE. Trimming cost V 0 bases and J 0 bases, with 7 bases left between them. The CDR3 sequence is 15 residues long. The CDR3 loop reads CASSVDRVSGNTIYF. CDR3 DNA sequence: TGTGCCAGCAGCGTAGACAGGGTCTCTGGAAACACCATATATTTT.

This chain uses TRBV11-2 with TRBJ1-3; no clear D gene. Germline values: CDR1 SGHAT, CDR2 FQNNGV. This CDR3 comprises 16 residues. Trimming removed 2 bases at V and 8 bases at J, with 19 bases between. This CDR3 is CASSLMRSGLGYTIYF. In DNA form, the CDR3 reads TGTGCCAGCAGCTTAATGCGGAGCGGACTTGGGTACACCATATATTTT. Combining the CDR3 with reference TRBV11-2 and TRBJ1-3 gives the whole variable domain EAGVAQSPRYKIIEKRQSVAFWCNPISGHATLYWYQQILGQGPKLLIQFQNNGVVDDSQLPKDRFSAERLKGVDSTLKIQPAKLEDSAVYLCASSLMRSGLGYTIYFGEGSWLTVV.

The chain joins TRBV25-1 to TRBJ2-7; D is possibly TRBD1 or TRBD2 (5 bases each). The CDR3 contains 13 residues. V was pared by 5 bases and J by 9 bases, with 17 bases between. Germline V CDR1 and CDR2: MGHDK, SYGVNS. As DNA, the CDR3 is TGTGCCAGCAGTTTATACAGAGGGGACCGGCAGTACTTC. This encodes CASSLYRGDRQYF.

This chain joins TRBV6-1 and TRBJ2-5, with D perhaps matching TRBD1 or TRBD2 (5 bases each). The CDR3 has 17 amino acids. Germline V gene sequence: CDR1 MNHNS, CDR2 SASEGT. Trimming removed 6 bases at V and 1 base at J, with 21 bases between. The CDR3 DNA follows: TGTGCCAGCAGGCCCTTCCCTGCCGGGGCCACCCAAGAGACCCAGTACTTC. This sequence encodes CASRPFPAGATQETQYF.

Ten or more counts support this clonotype. The rearrangement joins TRBV20-1 to TRBJ1-2, with D perhaps matching TRBD1 (5 bases). Germline lookup yields CDR1 DFQATT and CDR2 SNEGSKA (reference sequence). Trimming took 0 bases from V and 5 from J, leaving 13 bases between them. CDR3 size: 14 residues. The chain's CDR3 is CSAREWGRIYGYTF. DNA for the CDR3: TGCAGTGCTAGAGAGTGGGGCAGGATTTATGGCTACACCTTC.

This clonotype has only a few counts. The chain uses TRBV6-2 or TRBV6-3 and TRBJ2-1; D gene ambiguous. V was cut by 0 bases and J by 2 bases, with 11 bases left in between. CDR1 is MNHEY and CDR2 is SVGEGT in the germline V gene. The CDR3 has 16 amino acids. Here the CDR3 reads CASSYSLVGTYNEQFF. CDR3 bases: TGTGCCAGCAGTTACTCGTTGGTGGGGACCTACAATGAGCAGTTCTTC.

The V gene is TRBV9, the J gene TRBJ2-7; D possibly uses TRBD1 or TRBD2 (5 bases each). This CDR3 is 14 amino acids long. CDR1 is SGDLS, CDR2 YYNGEE, per germline. V was clipped by 0 bases and J by 5 bases, with 12 bases between them. CDR3 in DNA: TGTGCCAGCAGCGTAGGAAACGGGGCCGACGAGCAGTACTTC. Its protein is CASSVGNGADEQYF.

This sequence joins TRBV20-1 and TRBJ2-5; maybe TRBD2 (7 bases). The CDR3 covers 15 residues. CDR1 DFQATT and CDR2 SNEGSKA come from the germline V gene (reference sequence). Trimming shortened V by 1 base and J by 5 bases, and 17 bases separated the two germline ends. The CDR3 DNA sequence: TGCAGTGCTAGAGGAGGGGGGGACCCGAAGGAGACCCAGTACTTC. It codes for CSARGGGDPKETQYF.

In this sample, this clonotype turned up a few times. The chain links TRBV9 to TRBJ2-7; possible D gene TRBD2, 5 bases. Germline loops: CDR1 SGDLS, CDR2 YYNGEE. The CDR3 has 14 residues. The ends were cut back, 4 bases at V and 7 bases at J, with 18 bases in the middle. The CDR3 DNA sequence: TGTGCCAGCAGCCAGCGGTCGGGTCGGGATGAGCAGTACTTC. It codes for CASSQRSGRDEQYF.

In this sample, this clonotype turned up a few times. The rearrangement links TRBV25-1 to TRBJ1-2; 7 bases line up with TRBD1. The V and J ends lost 6 bases and 7 bases, in that order; junction bases with no gene match: 11. Germline CDR1 is MGHDK and CDR2 is SYGVNS. CDR3 length equals 14 residues. CDR3 nucleotide sequence: TGTGCCAGCAGCATAGACAGGGCAGTCTGTGGCTACACCTTC. It is translated as CASSIDRAVCGYTF.

This clonotype was picked up many times. The chain joins TRBV20-1 to TRBJ1-6; D is undetermined. The germline V gene encodes CDR1 DFQATT and CDR2 SNEGSKA (reference sequence). The V gene lost 0 bases and the J gene lost 8 bases, with 8 bases spanning the gap. The CDR3 runs to 13 residues. CDR3 amino acids: CSARDRLDSPLHF. CDR3 DNA sequence: TGCAGTGCTAGAGATCGACTGGATTCACCCCTCCACTTT.

V usage is TRBV20-1 and J usage is TRBJ2-1; 7 positions match TRBD1. Germline V lookup: CDR1 DFQATT, CDR2 SNEGSKA (reference sequence). This CDR3 has 15 amino acids. With 6 bases clipped from V and 6 bases from J, the junction kept 14 bases outside the gene matches. The CDR3 DNA follows: TGCAGTGCCGACACTGGGACAGTTGTTGGCAATGAGCAGTTCTTC. This codes for CSADTGTVVGNEQFF.

CDR3 in amino acids: CASSRGYQETQYF. The CDR3, as DNA: TGTGCCAGCAGCCGTGGGTACCAAGAGACCCAGTACTTC. This chain links TRBV7-9 with TRBJ2-5; D is ambiguous. Trimming left V 5 bases short and J 0 bases short, with 7 bases between. CDR1 is SEHNR, CDR2 FQNEAQ, per germline (reference sequence). There are 13 residues in the CDR3.